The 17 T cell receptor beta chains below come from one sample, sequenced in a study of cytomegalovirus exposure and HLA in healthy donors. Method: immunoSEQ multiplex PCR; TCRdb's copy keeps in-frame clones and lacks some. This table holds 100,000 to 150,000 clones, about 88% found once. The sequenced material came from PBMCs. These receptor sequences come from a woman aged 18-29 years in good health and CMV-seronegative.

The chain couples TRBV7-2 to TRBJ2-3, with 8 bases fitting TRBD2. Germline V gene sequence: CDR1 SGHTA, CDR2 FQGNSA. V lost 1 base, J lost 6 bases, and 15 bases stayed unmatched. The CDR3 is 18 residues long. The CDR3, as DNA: TGTGCCAGCAGCTTAGTCTTGCGGGTCGGGAGGGTTACCGATACGCAGTATTTT. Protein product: CASSLVLRVGRVTDTQYF.

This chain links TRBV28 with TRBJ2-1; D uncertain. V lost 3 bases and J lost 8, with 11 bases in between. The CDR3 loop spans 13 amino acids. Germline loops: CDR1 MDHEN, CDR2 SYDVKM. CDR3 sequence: CASSFGSRDEQFF. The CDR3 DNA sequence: TGTGCCAGCAGTTTCGGCTCTCGGGATGAGCAGTTCTTC.

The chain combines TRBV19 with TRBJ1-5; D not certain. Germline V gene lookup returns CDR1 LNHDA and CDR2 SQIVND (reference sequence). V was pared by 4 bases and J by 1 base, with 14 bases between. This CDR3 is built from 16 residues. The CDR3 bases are TGTGCCAGTAGTACCCACCGACCCGGGAGCAATCAGCCCCAGCATTTT. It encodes CASSTHRPGSNQPQHF.

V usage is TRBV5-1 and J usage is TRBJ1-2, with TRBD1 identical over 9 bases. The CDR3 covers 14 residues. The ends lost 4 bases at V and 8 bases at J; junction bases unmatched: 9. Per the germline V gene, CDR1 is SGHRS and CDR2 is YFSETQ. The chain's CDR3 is CASSPGQGNSGYTF. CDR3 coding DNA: TGCGCCAGCAGCCCGGGACAGGGAAATAGCGGCTACACCTTC. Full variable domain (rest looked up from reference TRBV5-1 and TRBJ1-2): KAGVTQTPRYLIKTRGQQVTLSCSPISGHRSVSWYQQTPGQGLQFLFEYFSETQRNKGNFPGRFSGRQFSNSRSEMNVSTLELGDSALYLCASSPGQGNSGYTFGSGTRLTVV.

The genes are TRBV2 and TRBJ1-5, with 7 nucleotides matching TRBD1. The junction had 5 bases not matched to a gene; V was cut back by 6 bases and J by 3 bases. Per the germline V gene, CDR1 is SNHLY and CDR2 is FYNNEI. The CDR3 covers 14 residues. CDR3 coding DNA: TGTGCCAGCAGCGGTGACAGGGTCAATCAGCCCCAGCATTTT. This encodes CASSGDRVNQPQHF.

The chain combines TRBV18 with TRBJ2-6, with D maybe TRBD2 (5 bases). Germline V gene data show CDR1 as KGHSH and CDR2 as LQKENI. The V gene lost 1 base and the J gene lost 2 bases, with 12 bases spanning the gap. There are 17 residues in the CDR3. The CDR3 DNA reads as TGTGCCAGCTCACCACGCGTCGTGGAGGCTGGGGCCAACGTCCTGACTTTC. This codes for CASSPRVVEAGANVLTF.

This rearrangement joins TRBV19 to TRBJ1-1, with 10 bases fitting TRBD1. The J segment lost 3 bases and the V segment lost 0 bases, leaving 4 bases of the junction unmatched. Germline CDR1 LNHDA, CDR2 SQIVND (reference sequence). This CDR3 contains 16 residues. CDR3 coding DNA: TGTGCCAGTAGTATAGATCACGGGACAGGGGACACTGAAGCTTTCTTT. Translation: CASSIDHGTGDTEAFF.

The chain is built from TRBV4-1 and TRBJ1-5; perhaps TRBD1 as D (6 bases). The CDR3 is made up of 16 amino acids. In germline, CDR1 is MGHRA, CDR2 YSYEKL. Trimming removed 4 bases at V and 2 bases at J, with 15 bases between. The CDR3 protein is CASSPDRPGGNQPQHF. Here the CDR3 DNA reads TGCGCCAGCAGCCCTGACCGGCCAGGGGGCAATCAGCCCCAGCATTTT.

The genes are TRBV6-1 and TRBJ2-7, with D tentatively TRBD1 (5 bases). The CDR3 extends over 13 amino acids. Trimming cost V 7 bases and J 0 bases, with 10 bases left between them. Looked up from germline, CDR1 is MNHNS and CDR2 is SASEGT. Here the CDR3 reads CASTFDSSYEQYV. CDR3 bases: TGTGCCAGCACTTTCGACAGCTCCTACGAGCAGTACGTC.

The CDR3 loop reads CATSRDLGDFTDTQYF. The CDR3 region has the DNA TGTGCCACCAGCAGAGATCTAGGGGATTTTACAGATACGCAGTATTTT. The genes are TRBV15 and TRBJ2-3; a weak D match, TRBD1 (5 bases). The germline gives CDR1 LNHNV, CDR2 YYDKDF (reference sequence). V was trimmed by 0 bases and J by 3 bases, leaving 13 bases between them. CDR3 length: 16 amino acids.

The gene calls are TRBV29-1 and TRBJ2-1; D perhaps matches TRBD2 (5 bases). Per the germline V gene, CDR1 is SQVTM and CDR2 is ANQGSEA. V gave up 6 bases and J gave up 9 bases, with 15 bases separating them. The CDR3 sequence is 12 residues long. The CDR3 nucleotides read TGCAGCGTCCTCGCTAGCACAAGTGAGCAGTTCTTC. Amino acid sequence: CSVLASTSEQFF.

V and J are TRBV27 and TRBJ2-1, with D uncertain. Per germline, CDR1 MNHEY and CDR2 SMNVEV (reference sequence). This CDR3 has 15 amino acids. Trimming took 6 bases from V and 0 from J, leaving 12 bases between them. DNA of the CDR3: TGTGCCAGCAGGGGCCTATCGAGCTCCTACAATGAGCAGTTCTTC. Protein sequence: CASRGLSSSYNEQFF.

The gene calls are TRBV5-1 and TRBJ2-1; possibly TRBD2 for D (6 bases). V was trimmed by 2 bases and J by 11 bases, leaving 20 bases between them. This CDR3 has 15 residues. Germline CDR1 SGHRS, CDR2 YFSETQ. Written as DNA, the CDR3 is TGCGCCAGCAGCTTAAGGGGACTGGATAACCAAAAGCAGTTCTTC. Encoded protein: CASSLRGLDNQKQFF.

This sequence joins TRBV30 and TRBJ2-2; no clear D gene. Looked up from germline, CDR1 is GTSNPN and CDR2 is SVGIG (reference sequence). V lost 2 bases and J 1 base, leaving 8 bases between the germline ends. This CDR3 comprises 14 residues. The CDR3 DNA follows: TGTGCCTGGAGTTACGTACTGAACACCGGGGAGCTGTTTTTT. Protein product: CAWSYVLNTGELFF.

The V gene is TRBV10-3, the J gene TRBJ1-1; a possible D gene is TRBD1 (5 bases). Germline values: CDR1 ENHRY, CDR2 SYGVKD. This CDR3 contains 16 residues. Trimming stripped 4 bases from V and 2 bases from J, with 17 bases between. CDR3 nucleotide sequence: TGTGCCATCAGTGCCGTAGTGGAGGGGTTAAACACTGAAGCTTTCTTT. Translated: CAISAVVEGLNTEAFF.

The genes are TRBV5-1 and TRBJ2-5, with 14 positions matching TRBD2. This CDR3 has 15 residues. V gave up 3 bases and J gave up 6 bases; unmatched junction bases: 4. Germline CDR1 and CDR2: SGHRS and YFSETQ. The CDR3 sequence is CASSSGTSGGQTQYF. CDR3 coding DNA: TGCGCCAGCAGCTCCGGGACTAGCGGGGGTCAGACCCAGTACTTC.

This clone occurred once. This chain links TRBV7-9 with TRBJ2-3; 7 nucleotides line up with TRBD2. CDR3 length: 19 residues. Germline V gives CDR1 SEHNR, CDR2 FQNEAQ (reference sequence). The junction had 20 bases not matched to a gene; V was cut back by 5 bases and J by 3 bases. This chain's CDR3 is CASSPGPVAGGSRTDTQYF. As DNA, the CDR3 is TGTGCCAGCAGCCCCGGCCCGGTAGCCGGGGGGTCTAGAACAGATACGCAGTATTTT. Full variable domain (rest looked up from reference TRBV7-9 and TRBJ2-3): DTGVSQNPRHKITKRGQNVTFRCDPISEHNRLYWYRQTLGQGPEFLTYFQNEAQLEKSRLLSDRFSAERPKGSFSTLEIQRTEQGDSAMYLCASSPGPVAGGSRTDTQYFGPGTRLTVL.